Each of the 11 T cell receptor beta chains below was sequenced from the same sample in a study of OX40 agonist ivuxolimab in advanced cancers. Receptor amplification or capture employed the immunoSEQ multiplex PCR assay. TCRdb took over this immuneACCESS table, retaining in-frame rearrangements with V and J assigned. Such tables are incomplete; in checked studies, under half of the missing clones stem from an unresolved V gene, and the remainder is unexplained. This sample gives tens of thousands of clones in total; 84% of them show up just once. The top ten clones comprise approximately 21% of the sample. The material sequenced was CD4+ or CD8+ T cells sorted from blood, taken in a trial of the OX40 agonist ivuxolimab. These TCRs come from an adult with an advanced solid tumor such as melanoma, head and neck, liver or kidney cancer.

CDR3 in amino acids: CASRGLGNTIYF. In DNA form, the CDR3 reads TGTGCCAGCAGAGGTCTCGGAAACACCATATATTTT. This chain links TRBV7-3 with TRBJ1-3; D uncertain. CDR1 is SGHTA, CDR2 FQGTGA, per germline. This CDR3 contains 12 residues. V lost 6 bases, J lost 4 bases, and 7 bases lay in between.

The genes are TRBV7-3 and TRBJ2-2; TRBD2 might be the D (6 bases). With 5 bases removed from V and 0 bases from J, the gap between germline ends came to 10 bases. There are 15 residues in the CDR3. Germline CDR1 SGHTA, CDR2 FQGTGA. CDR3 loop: CASSPAGTNTGELFF. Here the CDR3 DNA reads TGTGCCAGCAGCCCCGCGGGGACGAACACCGGGGAGCTGTTTTTT.

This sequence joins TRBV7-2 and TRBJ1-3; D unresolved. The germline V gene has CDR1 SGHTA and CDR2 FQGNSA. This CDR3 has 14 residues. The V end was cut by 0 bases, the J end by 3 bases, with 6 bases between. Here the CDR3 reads CASSLAPYGNTIYF. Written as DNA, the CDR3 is TGTGCCAGCAGCTTAGCGCCTTATGGAAACACCATATATTTT.

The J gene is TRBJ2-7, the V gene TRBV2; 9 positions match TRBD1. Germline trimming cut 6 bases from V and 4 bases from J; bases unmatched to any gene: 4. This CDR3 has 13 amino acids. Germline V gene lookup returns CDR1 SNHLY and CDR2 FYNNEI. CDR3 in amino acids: CASSGTGIYEQYF. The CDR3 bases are TGTGCCAGCAGCGGGACAGGGATTTACGAGCAGTACTTC. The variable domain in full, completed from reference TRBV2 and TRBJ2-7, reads EPEVTQTPSHQVTQMGQEVILRCVPISNHLYFYWYRQILGQKVEFLVSFYNNEISEKSEIFDDQFSVERPDGSNFTLKIRSTKLEDSAMYFCASSGTGIYEQYFGPGTRLTVT.

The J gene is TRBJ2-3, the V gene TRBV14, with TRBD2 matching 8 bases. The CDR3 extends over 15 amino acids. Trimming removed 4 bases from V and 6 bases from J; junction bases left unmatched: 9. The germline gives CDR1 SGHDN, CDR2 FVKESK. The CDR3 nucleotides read TGTGCCAGCAGCCCCACGGGGGGGCTTGGGGATACGCAGTATTTT. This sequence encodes CASSPTGGLGDTQYF.

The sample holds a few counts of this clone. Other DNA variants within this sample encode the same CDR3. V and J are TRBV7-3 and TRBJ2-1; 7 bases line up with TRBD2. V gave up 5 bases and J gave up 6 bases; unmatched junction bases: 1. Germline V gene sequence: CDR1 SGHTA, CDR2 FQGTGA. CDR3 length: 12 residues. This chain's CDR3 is CASSPGGNEQFF. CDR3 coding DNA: TGTGCCAGCAGCCCGGGGGGCAATGAGCAGTTCTTC.

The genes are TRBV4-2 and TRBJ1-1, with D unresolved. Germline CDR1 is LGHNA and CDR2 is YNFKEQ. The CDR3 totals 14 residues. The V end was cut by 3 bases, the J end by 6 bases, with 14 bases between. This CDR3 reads CASSHGPLGSEAFF. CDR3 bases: TGTGCCAGCAGCCATGGACCGTTGGGGTCTGAAGCTTTCTTT.

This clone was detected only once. For the CDR3, the DNA is TGTGCCAGCAGTCTAACCCAAGGGCAGGGGGGCACTGAAGCTTTCTTT. Translated: CASSLTQGQGGTEAFF. The V call is TRBV27, the J call TRBJ1-1; 7 positions match TRBD1. V was pared by 5 bases and J by 4 bases, with 13 bases of the junction left unmatched. The CDR3 spans 16 residues. Germline CDR1 reads MNHEY; CDR2 reads SMNVEV (reference sequence).

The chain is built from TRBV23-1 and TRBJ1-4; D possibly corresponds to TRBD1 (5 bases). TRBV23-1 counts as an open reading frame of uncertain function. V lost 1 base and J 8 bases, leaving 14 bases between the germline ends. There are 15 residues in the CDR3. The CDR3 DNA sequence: TGCGCCAGCAGTCAATTTAAGGGGATGGACGAAAAACTGTTTTTT. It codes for CASSQFKGMDEKLFF.

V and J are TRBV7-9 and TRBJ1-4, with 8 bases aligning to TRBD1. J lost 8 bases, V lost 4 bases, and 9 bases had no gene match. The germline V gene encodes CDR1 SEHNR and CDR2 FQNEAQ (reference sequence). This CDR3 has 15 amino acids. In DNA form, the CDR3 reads TGTGCCAGCAGCTCTTCAGGGGGCGTAGGGGAAAAACTGTTTTTT. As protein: CASSSSGGVGEKLFF.

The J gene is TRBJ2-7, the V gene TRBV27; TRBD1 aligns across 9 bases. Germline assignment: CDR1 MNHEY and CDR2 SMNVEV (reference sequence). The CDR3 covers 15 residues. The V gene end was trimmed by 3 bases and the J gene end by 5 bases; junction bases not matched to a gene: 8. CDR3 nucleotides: TGTGCCAGCAGTTTCCTCGGGACAGGGTCTCACGAGCAGTACTTC. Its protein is CASSFLGTGSHEQYF.